This T cell receptor beta chain was profiled in a study of cytomegalovirus exposure and HLA in healthy donors. Study-level background: Previous work identified 95 million to 120 million unique TCR beta sequences from around 170 million T cells.

Concerning this clone itself: Its antigen remains unknown.

The study's findings and limits: A later analysis reportedly identified an Asian-associated ancestry cluster as carrying fewer N-insertions than the approximately 670-donor mean.

Primers: 60 Vbeta forward and 13 Jbeta reverse. Measured with immunoSEQ multiplex PCR; TCRdb has only the in-frame clones, and not every one. This sample carries some 170,000 clones, 55% to 75% of them seen once, and the ten largest clones take 2% to 2.5%. This CDR3 contains 15 residues. The sequenced sample consisted of PBMCs. The gene calls are TRBV21-1 and TRBJ1-1. TRBV21-1 is a documented pseudogene. This TCR was sampled from a human donor in good health. CDR3 sequence reads: CASSKGRGRNTEAFF. CDR3 nucleotide sequence: TGTGCCAGCAGCAAAGGGCGGGGGCGGAACACTGAAGCTTTCTTT.